The clone carrying this T cell receptor (beta chain) was seen only a few times. What it recognizes is unknown. The data are from a study of blood T cells in healthy people across ages. Study-level results: TCR beta diversity per million T cells fell roughly linearly with age.

Through a sample-barcoded 5' primer and a J-beta primer mix, a second PCR was run for 7 to 11 cycles. TCRdb passed the 5' RACE reads through MiXCR, listing each CDR3 protein once. The sample yields 600,000 to 1,000,000 distinct CDR3 sequences, more than 45% seen once. With 7 bases removed from V and 2 bases from J, the gap between germline ends came to 11 bases. The CDR3 is made up of 12 amino acids. Germline lookup yields CDR1 DFQATT and CDR2 SNEGSKA (reference sequence). Specimen: blood. The TCR comes from a man aged 25-45 years in good health. The rearrangement uses TRBV20-1 and TRBJ2-5; a weak D match, TRBD2 (5 bases). In DNA form, the CDR3 reads TGCAGTGGCGATGAGGGTCAAGAGACCCAGTACTTC. Protein: CSGDEGQETQYF.